Detailed here is one T cell receptor beta chain. Its matching antigen is unknown. This specimen comes from a study of Ad26.COV2.S vaccination and SARS-CoV-2 variants. V was pared by 6 bases and J by 6 bases, with 22 bases between. Germline V gene sequence: CDR1 MNHNY, CDR2 SVGAGI (reference sequence). CDR3 length: 16 amino acids. Findings of the study overall: Similar non-spike TCR breadth was seen in vaccine and placebo recipients.

The treatment denotes: roughly 18 received Ad26.COV2.S at low or high dose, single or two shots; 5 received placebo; per-sample allocation not given. The study sampled participants on day 63 after the first vaccine or placebo injection. An adult donor aged 18-55 years was enrolled in Boston. Libraries were prepared by immunoSEQ multiplex PCR; TCRdb keeps only in-frame clonotypes and omits some of them. The sample includes about 350,000 clones, about 88% of them seen just once. The chain combines TRBV6-6 with TRBJ2-3; maybe TRBD1 (6 bases). The starting material was peripheral blood, obtained in a trial of Ad26.COV2.S vaccine versus placebo. This TCR was sampled from a person aged 18 to 65 who received the Ad26.COV2.S COVID-19 vaccine or a placebo. The CDR3 sequence: CASRPTPGARGDTQYF. Written as DNA, the CDR3 is TGTGCCAGCAGACCTACACCCGGGGCGAGGGGGGATACGCAGTATTTT.